This is a list of T cell receptor beta chains from one sample in a study of read filtering for tumor transcriptome and immune sequencing. One entry per CDR3 protein results from TCRdb running MiXCR on the reads. The sample consists of roughly 49,000 distinct CDR3 sequences, about 20% of them appearing once. The sequenced sample consisted of a population of CD138-negative cells sorted from bone marrow. Source of these receptors: a donor over 35 with multiple myeloma. Both conserved end residues are trimmed from each CDR3. Each record gives: V gene, J gene, CDR3 protein.

v_call: TRBV21-1
j_call: TRBJ2-2
cdr3_aa: ASSKGYGLLNTGELF

v_call: TRBV20-1
j_call: TRBJ2-7
cdr3_aa: SARRGQEPYEQY

v_call: TRBV30
j_call: TRBJ2-1
cdr3_aa: AWTFTGSEQF

v_call: TRBV20-1
j_call: TRBJ2-7
cdr3_aa: SAPTSGREQY

v_call: TRBV12-3/TRBV12-4
j_call: TRBJ2-5
cdr3_aa: ASSSQGGEETQY

v_call: TRBV5-1
j_call: TRBJ2-1
cdr3_aa: ASSPYGQGANEQF

v_call: TRBV7-8
j_call: TRBJ1-5
cdr3_aa: ASSFLSSNQPQH

v_call: TRBV20-1
j_call: TRBJ1-3
cdr3_aa: SATDGGVRNTIY

v_call: TRBV5-1
j_call: TRBJ2-1
cdr3_aa: ASSLHEGVNEQF

v_call: TRBV7-8
j_call: TRBJ2-5
cdr3_aa: ASSLSVGGETQY

v_call: TRBV20-1
j_call: TRBJ1-1
cdr3_aa: SSNLNTEAF

v_call: TRBV7-9
j_call: TRBJ2-2
cdr3_aa: ASSPEASDTGELF

v_call: TRBV6-6
j_call: TRBJ2-5
cdr3_aa: ASTGTSGGTGTQY

v_call: TRBV11-2
j_call: TRBJ2-2
cdr3_aa: ASSLDFWTGELF

v_call: TRBV20-1
j_call: TRBJ2-1
cdr3_aa: SARDAGAGVAYNEQF

v_call: TRBV20-1
j_call: TRBJ1-2
cdr3_aa: SARRANYGYT

v_call: TRBV20-1
j_call: TRBJ2-5
cdr3_aa: SAQMGGSSQETQY

v_call: TRBV4-2
j_call: TRBJ2-1
cdr3_aa: ASSQDTAAEQF

v_call: TRBV19
j_call: TRBJ1-2
cdr3_aa: ASKGPWGYGYT

v_call: TRBV6-2/TRBV6-3
j_call: TRBJ2-7
cdr3_aa: ASSTLGVDQY

v_call: TRBV6-2/TRBV6-3
j_call: TRBJ2-7
cdr3_aa: ASSLGLSYEQY

v_call: TRBV7-2
j_call: TRBJ2-1
cdr3_aa: ASSPSGVLNEQF

v_call: TRBV19
j_call: TRBJ2-1
cdr3_aa: ASSIGRLFDEQF

v_call: TRBV12-3/TRBV12-4
j_call: TRBJ2-3
cdr3_aa: ASRKTPGGGTGELDTQY

v_call: TRBV28
j_call: TRBJ1-4
cdr3_aa: ASSSGGRDNEKLF

v_call: TRBV12-3/TRBV12-4
j_call: TRBJ2-1
cdr3_aa: AGSFRTKAYNEQF

v_call: TRBV19
j_call: TRBJ2-5
cdr3_aa: ASIFPGGETQY

v_call: TRBV28
j_call: TRBJ2-2
cdr3_aa: ASSLGGAGELF

v_call: TRBV6-2/TRBV6-3
j_call: TRBJ2-1
cdr3_aa: ASSHAPTSGIFNEQF